The entry that follows covers one T cell receptor (beta chain) sequence. The antigen remains unidentified. The sample is drawn from a study of CD8 T cells in ankylosing spondylitis. Trimming removed 6 bases from V and 4 bases from J, with 13 bases in between. The CDR3 has 14 amino acids. General study points: Significant enrichment of disease-linked clones was reported in matched ankylosing spondylitis synovial fluid. A CD8+ phenotype characterized the disease-linked clones, which were relatively rare in peripheral blood.

A single record per CDR3 protein comes from TCRdb applying MiXCR to the 5' RACE reads. The sample contains about 260,000 distinct CDR3 sequences, 20% of which appear only once. The V call is TRBV12-3 or TRBV12-4, the J call TRBJ1-5, with D possibly TRBD1 on 6 matching bases. Sequencing was done on a sample of blood, either unsorted or a sorted T cell fraction (not recorded which). The sequence was obtained from a male donor with ankylosing spondylitis or in good health (not recorded which). The CDR3 sequence is CASRLGGSNQPQHF. The CDR3 coding sequence is TGTGCCAGCAGGCTGGGGGGCAGTAATCAGCCCCAGCATTTT.